The 22 T cell receptor beta chains below come from one sample, sequenced in a study of read filtering for tumor transcriptome and immune sequencing. From 300 to 400 ng of RNA, a library with molecular barcoded alpha/delta and beta/gamma adaptors was made. Each CDR3 protein is one row after TCRdb ran MiXCR on the reads. The data show about 90,000 distinct CDR3 sequences, roughly an eighth seen once. The sequenced material came from a population of CD138-negative cells sorted from bone marrow. The source is a donor aged 40 or older with multiple myeloma.

This clonotype was picked up many times. This chain connects TRBV5-1 to TRBJ2-5; D is unclear. Germline V gene sequence: CDR1 SGHRS, CDR2 YFSETQ. With 0 bases removed from V and 4 bases from J, the gap between germline ends came to 13 bases. There are 15 residues in the CDR3. The CDR3 sequence is CASSLAGRAGETQYF. Here the CDR3 DNA reads TGCGCCAGCAGCTTGGCCGGTAGGGCTGGAGAGACCCAGTACTTC.

The chain employs TRBV7-3 and TRBJ1-3; no firm D call. V lost 3 bases and J 4 bases, leaving 7 bases between the germline ends. The CDR3 length is 13 residues. Germline lookup yields CDR1 SGHTA and CDR2 FQGTGA. CDR3 in amino acids: CASSFLGGNTIYF. DNA for the CDR3: TGTGCCAGCAGCTTCCTGGGGGGAAACACCATATATTTT.

This clonotype has a count of ten or more. The rearrangement uses TRBV11-2 and TRBJ2-4, with TRBD2 matching 15 bases. Trimming cost V 5 bases and J 0 bases; bases outside gene matches: 5. The CDR3 loop spans 18 amino acids. Germline values: CDR1 SGHAT, CDR2 FQNNGV. The chain's CDR3 is CASSIGTSGGLAKNIQYF. The CDR3 DNA sequence: TGTGCCAGCAGCATCGGGACTAGCGGGGGGCTAGCCAAAAACATTCAGTACTTC.

This clonotype occurred many times. This sequence joins TRBV7-3 and TRBJ2-3; D not certain. Trimming cost V 5 bases and J 0 bases, with 9 bases left between them. Germline loops: CDR1 SGHTA, CDR2 FQGTGA. The CDR3 is made up of 14 amino acids. Written as DNA, the CDR3 is TGTGCCAGCAGCACGGTCCCAAGCACAGATACGCAGTATTTT. Translating gives CASSTVPSTDTQYF.

The CDR3 sequence is CASSRDITSTDTQYF. CDR3 in DNA: TGTGCCAGCAGCCGGGACATTACTAGCACAGATACGCAGTATTTT. This chain links TRBV7-9 with TRBJ2-3; tentatively, D is TRBD1 (6 bases). The germline V and J ends were trimmed by 5 bases and 0 bases, with 12 bases remaining between them. Germline CDR1 reads SEHNR; CDR2 reads FQNEAQ (reference sequence). The CDR3 has 15 amino acids.

This chain links TRBV7-9 with TRBJ2-1; 10 nucleotides agree with TRBD1. The CDR3 spans 16 residues. V gave up 6 bases and J gave up 3 bases; unmatched junction bases: 8. Germline V gives CDR1 SEHNR, CDR2 FQNEAQ (reference sequence). Written as DNA, the CDR3 is TGTGCCAGCAGGGCAAAGGGGACAGGGGTCTACAATGAGCAGTTCTTC. Its protein is CASRAKGTGVYNEQFF.

CDR3 loop: CASSQGTGRADTQYF. In DNA form, the CDR3 reads TGTGCCAGCAGTCAAGGGACAGGGAGGGCAGATACGCAGTATTTT. This chain joins TRBV12-3 or TRBV12-4 and TRBJ2-3, with TRBD1 matching over 9 bases. The CDR3 loop spans 15 amino acids. The J segment lost 4 bases and the V segment lost 5 bases, leaving 7 bases of the junction unmatched.

This clonotype has at least ten counts. This sequence joins TRBV29-1 and TRBJ1-1; a possible D gene is TRBD1 (5 bases). CDR3 length equals 18 residues. CDR1 is SQVTM, CDR2 ANQGSEA, per germline. Trimming removed 1 base at V and 2 bases at J, with 23 bases between. The CDR3 loop is CSVEASGGGGRSNTEAFF. CDR3 sequence (DNA): TGCAGCGTTGAAGCCTCTGGTGGGGGAGGACGGAGTAACACTGAAGCTTTCTTT.

The CDR3 reads CASSSGLLEQYF. As DNA, the CDR3 is TGTGCCAGCAGTTCGGGACTCCTCGAGCAGTACTTC. The chain employs TRBV12-3 or TRBV12-4 and TRBJ2-7, with D possibly being TRBD2 (6 bases). The CDR3 extends over 12 amino acids. Trimming stripped 4 bases from V and 6 bases from J, with 10 bases between.

This clonotype was observed many times. The chain couples TRBV20-1 to TRBJ2-7, with unresolved D. The CDR3 consists of 12 residues. Germline V gene lookup returns CDR1 DFQATT and CDR2 SNEGSKA (reference sequence). V was shortened by 1 base and J by 2 bases, with 6 bases between the two germline ends. CDR3 in DNA: TGCAGTGCTAGAGCGGATCCCTACGAGCAGTACTTC. This translates into CSARADPYEQYF.

In its sample, this clonotype was seen many times. This chain connects TRBV5-1 to TRBJ2-3, with D maybe TRBD2 (6 bases). The germline CDR1 and CDR2 sequences are SGHRS and YFSETQ. The CDR3 is 13 residues long. V was pared by 4 bases and J by 11 bases, with 17 bases between. The CDR3 spells CASSAGPGGQQYF. The DNA of the CDR3 is TGCGCCAGCAGCGCAGGACCCGGAGGGCAGCAGTATTTT.

This chain joins TRBV12-5 and TRBJ2-2; maybe TRBD1 (6 bases). The CDR3 runs 14 residues. Trimming pared 1 base from V and 6 bases from J, leaving 9 bases between. Germline V CDR1 and CDR2: LGHNT, FRNRAP. The CDR3 loop reads CASGLGTGPGELFF. The CDR3 DNA reads TGTGCTAGTGGTTTGGGAACAGGGCCCGGGGAGCTGTTTTTT.

The sample holds many counts of this clonotype. The V call is TRBV29-1, the J call TRBJ2-3; TRBD1 matches at 7 bases. Per germline, CDR1 SQVTM and CDR2 ANQGSEA. V shed 4 bases and J 2 bases; nucleotides not matched to a gene: 6. The CDR3 spans 14 residues. As DNA, the CDR3 is TGCAGCGTTGTTCAAGACAGGGCCACAGATACGCAGTATTTT. The encoded protein is CSVVQDRATDTQYF.

This clonotype has more than one count but fewer than ten. This sequence may be a read error, since a much larger clone differs from it by one base. V is TRBV20-1 and J is TRBJ2-7; 9 nucleotides match TRBD2. The CDR3 length is 19 residues. Germline V gene lookup returns CDR1 DFQATT and CDR2 SNEGSKA (reference sequence). The CDR3 bases are TGCAGTGCTAGAGAAAGGGGAAGCGGGAGGTCTTACTATACCTACGAGCGGTACTTC. Residues: CSARERGSGRSYYTYERYF.

There are many counts of this clonotype. The V and J genes are TRBV20-1 and TRBJ2-7; TRBD1 matches at 7 bases. Germline CDR1 and CDR2: DFQATT and SNEGSKA (reference sequence). The CDR3 runs 14 residues. Germline trimming cut 1 base from V and 5 bases from J; bases unmatched to any gene: 8. The CDR3 here is CSARGRQGHNEQYF. As DNA, the CDR3 is TGCAGTGCTAGAGGAAGACAGGGTCATAACGAGCAGTACTTC.

This clonotype was detected many times. This chain uses TRBV5-1 with TRBJ2-7; 10 bases map to TRBD2. The V gene's germline CDR1 is SGHRS and CDR2 YFSETQ. The length of the CDR3 is 16 residues. The trim removed 4 bases at V and 5 bases at J, leaving 12 bases unmatched. The CDR3 is CASSPNRGLAIHEQYF. As DNA, the CDR3 is TGCGCCAGCAGCCCCAACCGGGGACTAGCGATCCACGAGCAGTACTTC.

This clonotype has at least ten counts. The chain employs TRBV5-1 and TRBJ2-1; 7 bases map to TRBD2. In germline, CDR1 is SGHRS, CDR2 YFSETQ. CDR3 length equals 14 residues. Trimming cost V 2 bases and J 8 bases; bases outside gene matches: 7. The DNA of the CDR3 is TGCGCCAGCAGCTTCTTGGGGGGGTTCGATGAGCAGTTCTTC. Amino acids: CASSFLGGFDEQFF.

This clonotype was seen ten or more times. The gene calls are TRBV10-3 and TRBJ2-7; no definite D call. Germline V gene data show CDR1 as ENHRY and CDR2 as SYGVKD. The length of the CDR3 is 12 residues. V gave up 3 bases and J gave up 3 bases, with 6 bases separating them. The CDR3 here is CAISESSYEQYF. CDR3 sequence (DNA): TGTGCCATCAGTGAATCGAGCTACGAGCAGTACTTC.

This clonotype was found many times. This rearrangement joins TRBV5-1 to TRBJ2-1, with a tentative D call TRBD1 (6 bases). The CDR3 consists of 14 residues. V was cut by 2 bases and J by 7 bases, with 13 bases left in between. Germline V gives CDR1 SGHRS, CDR2 YFSETQ. DNA for the CDR3: TGCGCCAGCAGCTTATGGGGGCCGGGGAATGAGCAGTTCTTC. This sequence encodes CASSLWGPGNEQFF.

This clonotype has more than one count but fewer than ten. This could be a read error, since a much larger clone is one nucleotide away. The chain uses TRBV7-3 and TRBJ1-2, with 8 bases aligning to TRBD1. The CDR3 is 13 residues long. Looked up from germline, CDR1 is SGHTA and CDR2 is FQGTGA. The CDR3 region is CASGFGQGGGYTF. The CDR3, as DNA: TGTGCCAGCGGCTTCGGACAGGGAGGGGGCTACACCTTC.

This clonotype was seen repeatedly, ten times or more. The chain links TRBV5-1 to TRBJ2-1; D gene uncertain. This CDR3 is built from 14 residues. Per germline, CDR1 SGHRS and CDR2 YFSETQ. V lost 4 bases, J lost 5 bases, and 13 bases lay in between. In nucleotides, the CDR3 is TGCGCCAGCAGCCCCCCGGCAGTAAACAATGAGCAGTTCTTC. Translating it yields CASSPPAVNNEQFF.

There are many counts of this clonotype. V usage is TRBV10-2 and J usage is TRBJ1-1; 7 bases are shared with TRBD1. This CDR3 region has 14 residues. Per the germline V gene, CDR1 is WSHSY and CDR2 is SAAADI. The V segment lost 5 bases and the J segment 4 bases; nucleotides outside the gene matches: 7. This chain's CDR3 is CASSTGTVSTEAFF. The CDR3 bases are TGCGCCAGCAGTACCGGGACAGTAAGCACTGAAGCTTTCTTT.